This TCR beta chain is from a study of blood T cell repertoires in COVID-19. The junction had 11 bases not matched to a gene; V was cut back by 0 bases and J by 9 bases. CDR1 and CDR2 from the germline V gene are SGHRS and YFSETQ. The CDR3 spans 16 residues. Authors' processing steps: Reference gene primer amplification gave nucleated cell count estimates. Measured with immunoSEQ multiplex PCR; TCRdb has only the in-frame clones, and not every one. From that table come the V and J calls and clone size; the DNA was used to work out D and trimming. Of under 300,000 clones listed, roughly 87% were seen once; the top ten hold 3.5% to 5%.

V gene TRBV5-1 combines with J gene TRBJ2-1; TRBD2 matches at 8 bases. Sequenced material: peripheral blood. The source is a woman aged 40 to 50 who had recovered from COVID-19. In DNA form, the CDR3 reads TGCGCCAGCAGCTTGGCGGGGGGGAGGGCCGAGGGTGAGCAGTTCTTC. Translation gives CASSLAGGRAEGEQFF.